A selection of T cell receptor beta chains follows, all from one sample in a study of blood T cell repertoires in COVID-19. Data came from immunoSEQ multiplex PCR; TCRdb stores just in-frame clones and leaves some out. This sample has more than 90,000 clones, with 75% to 85% found just once. Sequenced: peripheral blood. The source is a man between 65 and 85 years old with acute or convalescent COVID-19. The CDR3 runs from the conserved cysteine through the conserved F or W. D genes are given only for firm matches. Expanded clones are given a class, and other clones once, few, many or no size at all.

cdr3_nt: TGTGCCAGCAGCAGACGGAGTCCGAACACTGAAGCTTTCTTT; cdr3_aa: CASSRRSPNTEAFF; clone_size: few; d_call: -; v_call: TRBV9; cdr3_length: 14; j_call: TRBJ1-1
cdr3_nt: TGTGCCAGCAGTGAAGCTTTACAGGGGACCTACGAGCAGTACTTC; cdr3_aa: CASSEALQGTYEQYF; clone_size: -; d_call: TRBD1; v_call: TRBV6-1; cdr3_length: 15; j_call: TRBJ2-7
cdr3_nt: TGTGCCAGCAGCCAAAGTCTCCCAGGGGGCACTGAAGCTTTCTTT; cdr3_aa: CASSQSLPGGTEAFF; clone_size: -; d_call: TRBD1; v_call: TRBV14; cdr3_length: 15; j_call: TRBJ1-1
cdr3_nt: TGCGCCAGCAGCTCCGCCGGGGGGTTGGAAAAACTGTTTTTT; cdr3_aa: CASSSAGGLEKLFF; clone_size: -; d_call: -; v_call: TRBV5-1; cdr3_length: 14; j_call: TRBJ1-4
cdr3_nt: TGTGCCTGGGGGAGGGATACAGACACCATATATTTT; cdr3_aa: CAWGRDTDTIYF; clone_size: -; d_call: -; v_call: TRBV30; cdr3_length: 12; j_call: TRBJ1-3
cdr3_nt: TGTGCCAGCAGTTTAATACTAGCCTATGAGCAGTTCTTC; cdr3_aa: CASSLILAYEQFF; clone_size: -; d_call: -; v_call: TRBV28; cdr3_length: 13; j_call: TRBJ2-1
cdr3_nt: TGTGCCAGCAGCGTAGCGGGGGGGCGCGGCACAGATACGCAGTATTTT; cdr3_aa: CASSVAGGRGTDTQYF; clone_size: -; d_call: TRBD2; v_call: TRBV9; cdr3_length: 16; j_call: TRBJ2-3
cdr3_nt: TGTGCTAGTGGCCCCCCGGGACAGGGGACAGATACGCAGTATTTT; cdr3_aa: CASGPPGQGTDTQYF; clone_size: -; d_call: TRBD1; v_call: TRBV12-5; cdr3_length: 15; j_call: TRBJ2-3
cdr3_nt: TGTGCCTGGAACCAGGGAAGGGTCCACAATGAGCAGTTCTTC; cdr3_aa: CAWNQGRVHNEQFF; clone_size: -; d_call: -; v_call: TRBV30; cdr3_length: 14; j_call: TRBJ2-1
cdr3_nt: TGTGCCAGCAGCTTGGCGGGAAATAACTATGGCTACACCTTC; cdr3_aa: CASSLAGNNYGYTF; clone_size: -; d_call: -; v_call: TRBV5-4; cdr3_length: 14; j_call: TRBJ1-2
cdr3_nt: TGTGCCAGTAGTCTATACAATGAGCAGTTCTTC; cdr3_aa: CASSLYNEQFF; clone_size: -; d_call: -; v_call: TRBV19; cdr3_length: 11; j_call: TRBJ2-1
cdr3_nt: TGTGCCAGCAGCGTAGGTCCAACAGGGAACACTGAAGCTTTCTTT; cdr3_aa: CASSVGPTGNTEAFF; clone_size: few; d_call: -; v_call: TRBV9; cdr3_length: 15; j_call: TRBJ1-1
cdr3_nt: TGCGCCAGCAGCTGGGGACTAGCGGGGGGCCTCGCTAATGAGCAGTTCTTC; cdr3_aa: CASSWGLAGGLANEQFF; clone_size: few; d_call: TRBD2; v_call: TRBV5-1; cdr3_length: 17; j_call: TRBJ2-1
cdr3_nt: TGTGCCAGCAGCTTAGACCAGGGAATCGCCTACAATGAGCAGTTCTTC; cdr3_aa: CASSLDQGIAYNEQFF; clone_size: -; d_call: -; v_call: TRBV7-6; cdr3_length: 16; j_call: TRBJ2-1
cdr3_nt: TGTGCCAGCAGTTACTCGATAGGGGGCGCCTATGGCTACACCTTC; cdr3_aa: CASSYSIGGAYGYTF; clone_size: -; d_call: TRBD1; v_call: TRBV6-5; cdr3_length: 15; j_call: TRBJ1-2
cdr3_nt: TGCGCCAGCAGCCTGAATGTGTACGGGCAGTACTTC; cdr3_aa: CASSLNVYGQYF; clone_size: few; d_call: -; v_call: TRBV5-1; cdr3_length: 12; j_call: TRBJ2-5
cdr3_nt: TGTGCCACCAGCAGAGATCGATCCGGGGGTCCTTTTTTT; cdr3_aa: CATSRDRSGGPFF; clone_size: once; d_call: -; v_call: TRBV15; cdr3_length: 13; j_call: TRBJ1-4
cdr3_nt: TGTGCCAGCAGTTGGTCGGGCTCCTATAATTCACCCCTCCACTTT; cdr3_aa: CASSWSGSYNSPLHF; clone_size: -; d_call: -; v_call: TRBV28; cdr3_length: 15; j_call: TRBJ1-6
cdr3_nt: TGTGCCAGCAGCCCGGGGAGGCACGTGTCCTACGAGCAGTACTTC; cdr3_aa: CASSPGRHVSYEQYF; clone_size: few; d_call: -; v_call: TRBV6-5; cdr3_length: 15; j_call: TRBJ2-7
cdr3_nt: TGTGCCAGCAGCCCGACAGGGGGGGGATTTGTGAATGAGCAGTTCTTC; cdr3_aa: CASSPTGGGFVNEQFF; clone_size: -; d_call: TRBD1; v_call: TRBV3-1/TRBV3-2; cdr3_length: 16; j_call: TRBJ2-1
cdr3_nt: TGTGCCACCAGCAGAGCTAACAGGGGGAGTGAAAAACTGTTTTTT; cdr3_aa: CATSRANRGSEKLFF; clone_size: -; d_call: TRBD1; v_call: TRBV15; cdr3_length: 15; j_call: TRBJ1-4
cdr3_nt: TGTGCCAGTAGTATCTCCCAGGGATGGAGCAACTATGGCTACACCTTC; cdr3_aa: CASSISQGWSNYGYTF; clone_size: few; d_call: -; v_call: TRBV19; cdr3_length: 16; j_call: TRBJ1-2
cdr3_nt: TGTGCCAGTAGTATTACGGGAGCAGTCTACAATGAGCAGTTCTTC; cdr3_aa: CASSITGAVYNEQFF; clone_size: -; d_call: -; v_call: TRBV19; cdr3_length: 15; j_call: TRBJ2-1
cdr3_nt: TGTGCCACCAGTGACCCGGGACAGGCCTCCTACGAGCAGTACTTC; cdr3_aa: CATSDPGQASYEQYF; clone_size: -; d_call: TRBD1; v_call: TRBV24-1; cdr3_length: 15; j_call: TRBJ2-7
cdr3_nt: TGTGCCAGCTCCCCGCCAGGGGGGTCCTACGAGCAGTACTTC; cdr3_aa: CASSPPGGSYEQYF; clone_size: once; d_call: -; v_call: TRBV21-1; cdr3_length: 14; j_call: TRBJ2-7
cdr3_nt: TGTGCCAGCAGTACTAGCGGGAGCTCCTACGAGCAGTACTTC; cdr3_aa: CASSTSGSSYEQYF; clone_size: -; d_call: TRBD2; v_call: TRBV5-6; cdr3_length: 14; j_call: TRBJ2-7
cdr3_nt: TGCAGCGTTGAAGGGGCAGGCCGTGGGACCCAGTACTTC; cdr3_aa: CSVEGAGRGTQYF; clone_size: -; d_call: -; v_call: TRBV29-1; cdr3_length: 13; j_call: TRBJ2-5
cdr3_nt: TGTGCCAGCGGGGGCTCCCGCTCTGGGGCCAACGTCCTGACTTTC; cdr3_aa: CASGGSRSGANVLTF; clone_size: -; d_call: -; v_call: TRBV28; cdr3_length: 15; j_call: TRBJ2-6
cdr3_nt: TGTGCCAGCAGCTCCGGACAGGATCGGTGGCAGCCCCAGCATTTT; cdr3_aa: CASSSGQDRWQPQHF; clone_size: few; d_call: TRBD1; v_call: TRBV7-8; cdr3_length: 15; j_call: TRBJ1-5
cdr3_nt: TGCGCCAGCAGCCAAGGGGACAGGGGAAACCGTATGGCTTTCTTT; cdr3_aa: CASSQGDRGNRMAFF; clone_size: -; d_call: TRBD1; v_call: TRBV4-1; cdr3_length: 15; j_call: TRBJ1-1
cdr3_nt: TGCGCCAGCAGCCCGAAGGTGGTGGAGCGGGGGGATACGCAGTATTTT; cdr3_aa: CASSPKVVERGDTQYF; clone_size: -; d_call: TRBD2; v_call: TRBV5-1; cdr3_length: 16; j_call: TRBJ2-3
cdr3_nt: TGTGCCAGCAGTTACAGCGGAGCACGCACAGATACGCAGTATTTT; cdr3_aa: CASSYSGARTDTQYF; clone_size: -; d_call: -; v_call: TRBV6-5; cdr3_length: 15; j_call: TRBJ2-3
cdr3_nt: TGTGCCAGAAGCTTAGGTGGACTAGCGGGAGGTAGATACGCAGTATTT; cdr3_aa: CARSLGGLAGGRYAVF; clone_size: -; d_call: -; v_call: TRBV7-5; cdr3_length: 16; j_call: TRBJ2-3
cdr3_nt: TGTGCCAGTTCGTACAGGAACACTGAAGCTTTCTTT; cdr3_aa: CASSYRNTEAFF; clone_size: -; d_call: -; v_call: TRBV11-2; cdr3_length: 12; j_call: TRBJ1-1
cdr3_nt: TGTGCCACCAGCAGAGTGCCAGTCAGGGACTATGGCTACACCTTC; cdr3_aa: CATSRVPVRDYGYTF; clone_size: -; d_call: -; v_call: TRBV15; cdr3_length: 15; j_call: TRBJ1-2
cdr3_nt: TGTGCCAGCAGAAGGGGTAACAGACCTAGCACAGATACGCAGTATTTT; cdr3_aa: CASRRGNRPSTDTQYF; clone_size: -; d_call: -; v_call: TRBV27; cdr3_length: 16; j_call: TRBJ2-3
cdr3_nt: TGTGCCAGCAGCCAAGGGCTAAAGACAGGGGGCGGAGGCTACACCTTC; cdr3_aa: CASSQGLKTGGGGYTF; clone_size: few; d_call: TRBD1; v_call: TRBV4-2; cdr3_length: 16; j_call: TRBJ1-2
cdr3_nt: TGTGCCAGCAGCGACAGACCCGAGGAGACCCAGTACTTC; cdr3_aa: CASSDRPEETQYF; clone_size: few; d_call: -; v_call: TRBV4-2; cdr3_length: 13; j_call: TRBJ2-5
cdr3_nt: TGCGCCAGCAGCACGGATTTGGCTAGCGGGGGGGCCTGGGCAGATACGCAGTATTTT; cdr3_aa: CASSTDLASGGAWADTQYF; clone_size: once; d_call: TRBD2; v_call: TRBV5-1; cdr3_length: 19; j_call: TRBJ2-3
cdr3_nt: TGTGCCAGCAGCTTGTTTCGGGGATCTGGCTACACCTTC; cdr3_aa: CASSLFRGSGYTF; clone_size: -; d_call: -; v_call: TRBV5-6; cdr3_length: 13; j_call: TRBJ1-2
cdr3_nt: TGCAGCGTCTCCGTTTGGCGGGGTATGGGGACTGAAGCTTTCTTT; cdr3_aa: CSVSVWRGMGTEAFF; clone_size: -; d_call: -; v_call: TRBV29-1; cdr3_length: 15; j_call: TRBJ1-1
cdr3_nt: TGTGCCAGCAGAGATAGCCCTGGAAATGGCTACACCTTC; cdr3_aa: CASRDSPGNGYTF; clone_size: few; d_call: -; v_call: TRBV6-4; cdr3_length: 13; j_call: TRBJ1-2
cdr3_nt: TGTGCCAGCAGCCCCGGGACATCAAATCAGCCCCAGCATTTT; cdr3_aa: CASSPGTSNQPQHF; clone_size: -; d_call: -; v_call: TRBV5-6; cdr3_length: 14; j_call: TRBJ1-5
cdr3_nt: TGTGCCAGCAGCACAACCGGGACAGCCAGGGGGGCCCAGCATTTT; cdr3_aa: CASSTTGTARGAQHF; clone_size: -; d_call: TRBD1; v_call: TRBV6-5; cdr3_length: 15; j_call: TRBJ1-5
cdr3_nt: TGTGCCAGTAGGGCGGGAGGCAGCACAGATACGCAGTATTTT; cdr3_aa: CASRAGGSTDTQYF; clone_size: -; d_call: TRBD2; v_call: TRBV19; cdr3_length: 14; j_call: TRBJ2-3
cdr3_nt: TGTGCCAGCAGCCAACAGATAAGCTACGAGCAGTACTTC; cdr3_aa: CASSQQISYEQYF; clone_size: once; d_call: -; v_call: TRBV12-3/TRBV12-4; cdr3_length: 13; j_call: TRBJ2-7
cdr3_nt: TGCGCCAGCAGGGCACAGGGGGCGGGGGATACGCAGTATTTT; cdr3_aa: CASRAQGAGDTQYF; clone_size: -; d_call: TRBD1; v_call: TRBV5-1; cdr3_length: 14; j_call: TRBJ2-3
cdr3_nt: TGTGCCAGCACTCCTTTGGACAGCAGGGTAGAAGAAGCTTTCTTT; cdr3_aa: CASTPLDSRVEEAFF; clone_size: -; d_call: -; v_call: TRBV6-5; cdr3_length: 15; j_call: TRBJ1-1
cdr3_nt: TGTGCCAGCAGCACACGGACAGGGGGCGATTCACCCCTCCACTTT; cdr3_aa: CASSTRTGGDSPLHF; clone_size: -; d_call: TRBD1; v_call: TRBV9; cdr3_length: 15; j_call: TRBJ1-6
cdr3_nt: TGTGCCAGCAGCCAAGGACAGAATAGCAATCAGCCCCAGCATTTT; cdr3_aa: CASSQGQNSNQPQHF; clone_size: -; d_call: -; v_call: TRBV3-1/TRBV3-2; cdr3_length: 15; j_call: TRBJ1-5
cdr3_nt: TGTGCCAGCAGTTTAGGAGGAGTTAGGAACACTGAAGCTTTCTTT; cdr3_aa: CASSLGGVRNTEAFF; clone_size: few; d_call: -; v_call: TRBV28; cdr3_length: 15; j_call: TRBJ1-1
cdr3_nt: TGTGCCAGCAGCTTGGGGGGACAGGGGACCAACTATGGCTACACCTTC; cdr3_aa: CASSLGGQGTNYGYTF; clone_size: -; d_call: TRBD1; v_call: TRBV5-4; cdr3_length: 16; j_call: TRBJ1-2
cdr3_nt: TGTGCCAGCGGGCCGACTAGCGGGAGAGTTGGGGAGCTGTTTTTT; cdr3_aa: CASGPTSGRVGELFF; clone_size: -; d_call: TRBD2; v_call: TRBV7-3; cdr3_length: 15; j_call: TRBJ2-2
cdr3_nt: TGCGCCAGCGGAGCGGGGGTTGGCACAGATACGCAGTATTTT; cdr3_aa: CASGAGVGTDTQYF; clone_size: -; d_call: TRBD2; v_call: TRBV5-1; cdr3_length: 14; j_call: TRBJ2-3
cdr3_nt: TGTGCCTGGGGAGAGGCTAGCGGGAATGCAGATACGCAGTATTTT; cdr3_aa: CAWGEASGNADTQYF; clone_size: -; d_call: TRBD2; v_call: TRBV30; cdr3_length: 15; j_call: TRBJ2-3
cdr3_nt: TGTGCCACCAGTGAGACAGGGAGGAATCAGCCCCAGCATTTT; cdr3_aa: CATSETGRNQPQHF; clone_size: -; d_call: TRBD1; v_call: TRBV24-1; cdr3_length: 14; j_call: TRBJ1-5